This T cell receptor beta chain was recorded in a study of T-cell memory formation after mild COVID-19. TCRdb reprocessed the 5' RACE reads with MiXCR, giving one entry per CDR3 protein. The table has nearly 250,000 distinct CDR3 sequences, 15% seen once; the top ten hold 2% to 2.5%. Points on this clonotype: Its antigen is unidentified.

Study findings and constraints: Mostly located in CM and EM were contracting CD4+ clones, with contracting CD8+ clones located in EMRA.

Trimming removed 4 bases from V and 0 bases from J, with 28 bases in between. This CDR3 is 20 amino acids long. Germline CDR1 is SGHNT and CDR2 is YENEEA. The chain couples TRBV11-3 to TRBJ2-7, with D perhaps TRBD1 or TRBD2 (8 bases each). This TCR derives from an adult woman who had mild COVID-19 (a few samples of this study predate the infection). Cell type and time point are not known. The sample taken for sequencing was PBMCs or a T cell subset sorted from them (not recorded which). CDR3 bases: TGTGCCAGCAGCTCCAGGGCAGGTGGGACAGGAAGCGGGGGCTCCTACGAGCAGTACTTC. The encoded protein is CASSSRAGGTGSGGSYEQYF.